The entry below gives a single T cell receptor beta chain sequence along with its context. What it recognizes is unknown. The germline CDR1 and CDR2 sequences are DFQATT and SNEGSKA (reference sequence). The trim removed 5 bases at V and 4 bases at J, leaving 13 bases unmatched. There are 15 residues in the CDR3. TCRdb fed the reads into MiXCR, producing one record per CDR3 protein. The profile shows 100,000 or so distinct CDR3 sequences, around 40% of them singletons. This sample was included in a study of T cell repertoires in cytomegalovirus infection. Study information: CMV epitopes that were recently identified and HLA-C-restricted were used alongside well-studied HLA-B-restricted ones. A matching HLA type, together with CMV infection, was signaled by public TCR beta signatures. General study results and limits: Dominant in the ex vivo response were TCR beta clonotypes restricted by HLA-C and specific for CMV.

The receptor comes from a human donor in good health (CMV status not recorded). Some clones in this sample may be carry-over from other donors' samples. The chain combines TRBV20-1 with TRBJ2-7, with TRBD2 matching 8 bases. Material: CD8+ T cells from cultured PBMCs, obtained from culture after CMV antigen stimulation. CDR3 in amino acids: CSADPIGGAGYEQYF. For the CDR3, the DNA is TGCAGTGCTGATCCTATCGGGGGGGCGGGGTACGAGCAGTACTTC.